The 15 T cell receptor beta chains below were found in one sample sequenced in a study of T-cell reconstitution after alpha-beta-depleted transplantation in children. TCRbeta library construction was performed incorporating unique molecular identifiers. TCRdb redid the calling of the PCR reads with MiXCR, one entry per CDR3 protein. The table has 700,000 to 950,000 distinct CDR3 sequences, around 15% seen once. The sample here was PBMCs, mostly from graft donor cells, taken 360 days after TCRalphabeta/CD19-depleted stem cell transplant. Receptor source: a male patient younger than 18 who had a stem cell transplant for acute lymphoblastic leukemia, so the T cells may come from the graft donor.

This chain uses TRBV11-2 with TRBJ2-7; a possible D gene is TRBD2 (6 bases). Trimming pared 0 bases from V and 3 bases from J, leaving 15 bases between. Germline V gene data show CDR1 as SGHAT and CDR2 as FQNNGV. The CDR3 sequence is 16 residues long. Written as DNA, the CDR3 is TGTGCCAGCAGCTTAGATGGGGACTTGATGGGCTACGAGCAGTACTTC. Encoded protein: CASSLDGDLMGYEQYF.

The chain has TRBV12-3 or TRBV12-4 and TRBJ2-1; D is unresolved. V dropped 5 bases and J dropped 10 bases, with 15 bases sitting between them. This CDR3 comprises 13 residues. CDR3: CASSPYIGGEQFF. CDR3 DNA sequence: TGTGCCAGCAGTCCCTATATCGGCGGCGAGCAGTTCTTC.

This clonotype was counted between two and nine times. V gene TRBV12-3 or TRBV12-4 combines with J gene TRBJ2-7; D is possibly TRBD2 (6 bases). CDR3 length equals 14 residues. Trimming pared 6 bases from V and 0 bases from J, leaving 12 bases between. Here the CDR3 DNA reads TGTGCCAGCAGGCGAAGACTAGACTCCTACGAGCAGTACTTC. It yields the protein CASRRRLDSYEQYF.

The chain carries TRBV29-1 and TRBJ1-2; TRBD1 aligns across 7 bases. The ends lost 1 base at V and 8 bases at J; junction bases unmatched: 19. The germline CDR1 and CDR2 sequences are SQVTM and ANQGSEA. This CDR3 is built from 17 residues. CDR3: CSVEGGASGDSRWGYTF. The CDR3 bases are TGCAGCGTTGAAGGTGGGGCGTCGGGGGACAGCCGTTGGGGCTACACCTTC.

J is TRBJ2-5 and V is TRBV4-2, with TRBD2 identical over 12 bases. Trimming removed 1 base from V and 3 bases from J; junction bases left unmatched: 0. The CDR3 covers 15 residues. Germline values: CDR1 LGHNA, CDR2 YNFKEQ. The CDR3 DNA sequence: TGTGCCAGCAGCCAAGGGACTAGCGGGAAAGAGACCCAGTACTTC. Its protein product is CASSQGTSGKETQYF.

CDR3 nucleotide sequence: TGTGCCACCAGTCTGGGCAGGAACACCGGGGAGCTGTTTTTT. Translated, it gives CATSLGRNTGELFF. The chain has TRBV24-1 and TRBJ2-2; unclear D gene. Germline lookup yields CDR1 KGHDR and CDR2 SFDVKD. This CDR3 spans 14 amino acids. The ends were cut back, 6 bases at V and 1 base at J, with 8 bases in the middle.

Many counts were recorded for this clonotype. This chain uses TRBV12-3 or TRBV12-4 with TRBJ1-2; D gene uncertain. The CDR3 loop spans 12 amino acids. V gave up 3 bases and J gave up 5 bases, with 7 bases separating them. CDR3: CASSLMGYGYTF. The CDR3, as DNA: TGTGCCAGCAGTTTGATGGGGTATGGCTACACCTTC.

V usage is TRBV30 and J usage is TRBJ1-1; the D is unclear. Trimming took off 6 bases at V and 0 bases at J, with 14 bases between the two ends. The CDR3 extends over 14 amino acids. Germline CDR1 is GTSNPN and CDR2 is SVGIG (reference sequence). Here the CDR3 DNA reads TGTGCCTGTAGGTCGGGGAACGTGAACACTGAAGCTTTCTTT. Translating it yields CACRSGNVNTEAFF.

CDR3 sequence: CASSLLSGRAPNTDTQYF. CDR3 bases: TGCGCCAGCAGCCTCTTAAGCGGGAGGGCCCCGAACACAGATACGCAGTATTTT. The chain is built from TRBV5-1 and TRBJ2-3; TRBD2 matches at 10 bases. V shed 4 bases, J shed 2 bases, and the junction held 13 bases outside the gene matches. This CDR3 spans 18 amino acids. Looked up from germline, CDR1 is SGHRS and CDR2 is YFSETQ.

This clonotype was counted a few times. The chain carries TRBV2 and TRBJ2-1, with D perhaps matching TRBD2 (5 bases). CDR1 and CDR2 (germline): SNHLY, FYNNEI. CDR3 length equals 11 residues. The ends were cut back, 6 bases at V and 7 bases at J, with 7 bases in the middle. The CDR3 region has the DNA TGTGCCAGCAGACTAGTAAATGAGCAGTTCTTC. It is translated as CASRLVNEQFF.

The sample holds a few counts of this clonotype. The genes are TRBV12-3 or TRBV12-4 and TRBJ2-5, with D unclear. Trimming took off 3 bases at V and 1 base at J, with 6 bases between the two ends. The CDR3 totals 13 residues. The CDR3 region has the DNA TGTGCCAGCAGTTTCTGGTCCCAAGAGACCCAGTACTTC. This gives the protein CASSFWSQETQYF.

This clonotype appeared many times. V is TRBV4-2 and J is TRBJ2-1, with no clear D. Trimming removed 2 bases at V and 0 bases at J, with 11 bases between. The V gene's germline CDR1 is LGHNA and CDR2 YNFKEQ. The CDR3 runs 16 residues. The CDR3 spells CASSQFRAGSYNEQFF. DNA for the CDR3: TGTGCCAGCAGCCAATTTAGGGCAGGCTCCTACAATGAGCAGTTCTTC.

The genes are TRBV20-1 and TRBJ2-7; D is possibly TRBD1 or TRBD2 (5 bases each). This CDR3 has 15 residues. The germline CDR1 and CDR2 sequences are DFQATT and SNEGSKA (reference sequence). Trimming took off 5 bases at V and 7 bases at J, with 24 bases between the two ends. CDR3 protein: CSALPAGTPKREQYF. Written as DNA, the CDR3 is TGCAGTGCTCTTCCGGCCGGGACCCCGAAAAGGGAGCAGTACTTC.

The V and J genes are TRBV14 and TRBJ2-3; no clear D gene. Deletions cut 2 bases from V and 2 bases from J, with 11 bases between. From germline, CDR1 is SGHDN and CDR2 FVKESK. The CDR3 is 15 residues long. In DNA, the CDR3 is TGTGCCAGCAGCCAAACGAAGGCTTTCACAGATACGCAGTATTTT. Protein: CASSQTKAFTDTQYF.

The chain combines TRBV11-2 with TRBJ2-1; D perhaps matches TRBD2 (5 bases). Trimming shortened V by 5 bases and J by 2 bases, and 19 bases separated the two germline ends. The CDR3 extends over 17 amino acids. Germline V gene data show CDR1 as SGHAT and CDR2 as FQNNGV. The CDR3 bases are TGTGCCAGCAGCACCCAAGGTAGCCTAGCCGCCTACAATGAGCAGTTCTTC. Protein sequence: CASSTQGSLAAYNEQFF.